Presented here are 11 T cell receptor beta chains from one specimen sequenced in a study of OX40 agonist ivuxolimab in advanced cancers. Libraries were built with the immunoSEQ multiplex PCR assay. Not all clones reach the TCRdb copy of this immuneACCESS table, which keeps in-frame sequences only. Checked studies attribute under half of the gap to unresolved V genes and leave the rest unexplained. The sample table lists 70,000 to 80,000 clones, about nine tenths of them with a count of one. Jointly, the top ten make up 0.7% to 0.9% of the sample. The source material was CD4+ or CD8+ T cells sorted from blood, sampled in a trial of the OX40 agonist ivuxolimab. These receptors originate from an adult with an advanced solid tumor such as melanoma, head and neck, liver or kidney cancer.

The chain carries TRBV7-2 and TRBJ2-1, with D possibly TRBD2 on 6 matching bases. V was clipped by 7 bases and J by 1 base, with 11 bases between them. Germline CDR1 reads SGHTA; CDR2 reads FQGNSA. The CDR3 runs 14 residues. The CDR3 sequence: CASNPGLSYNEQFF. The CDR3 nucleotides are TGTGCCAGCAACCCAGGACTATCCTACAATGAGCAGTTCTTC.

J is TRBJ1-2 and V is TRBV27; D gene uncertain. Per germline, CDR1 MNHEY and CDR2 SMNVEV (reference sequence). Trimming stripped 8 bases from V and 3 bases from J, with 7 bases between. CDR3 length: 11 amino acids. The CDR3 protein is CASSNYYGYTF. The CDR3 nucleotides are TGTGCCAGCTCAAACTACTATGGCTACACCTTC.

V is TRBV7-9 and J is TRBJ2-1; D call uncertain. The CDR3 extends over 15 amino acids. V lost 1 base and J 5 bases, leaving 12 bases between the germline ends. The V gene's germline CDR1 is SEHNR and CDR2 FQNEAQ (reference sequence). CDR3 region: CASSLGSQLDNEQFF. The CDR3 DNA reads TGTGCCAGCAGCTTAGGCTCTCAACTGGACAATGAGCAGTTCTTC.

CDR3 in DNA: TGTGCCAGCAGCTTAAAAAGATTAACTAACTATGGCTACACCTTC. The encoded protein is CASSLKRLTNYGYTF. The rearrangement links TRBV7-9 to TRBJ1-2, with D unclear. The CDR3 length is 15 residues. The germline CDR1 and CDR2 sequences are SEHNR and FQNEAQ (reference sequence). With 2 bases removed from V and 0 bases from J, the gap between germline ends came to 10 bases.

The chain recombines TRBV10-1 with TRBJ2-7; D is perhaps TRBD2 (6 bases). V was cut by 0 bases and J by 3 bases, with 6 bases left in between. Germline assignment: CDR1 WNHNN and CDR2 SYGVQD (reference sequence). CDR3 length: 13 amino acids. The CDR3 sequence: CASSESGGYEQYF. The CDR3 nucleotides read TGCGCCAGCAGTGAGTCGGGGGGCTACGAGCAGTACTTC.

V is TRBV7-2 and J is TRBJ1-1; D is unresolved. This CDR3 spans 12 amino acids. With 4 bases removed from V and 9 bases from J, the gap between germline ends came to 12 bases. Germline V gene lookup returns CDR1 SGHTA and CDR2 FQGNSA. The CDR3 spells CASSSLSGKAFF. In nucleotides, the CDR3 is TGTGCCAGCAGCTCCCTGTCCGGTAAAGCTTTCTTT.

J is TRBJ1-1 and V is TRBV7-9; D not resolved. This CDR3 has 13 residues. Germline V gene lookup returns CDR1 SEHNR and CDR2 FQNEAQ (reference sequence). Trimming left V 9 bases short and J 0 bases short, with 11 bases between. This CDR3 reads CASTEVMNTEAFF. Here the CDR3 DNA reads TGTGCCAGTACCGAGGTTATGAACACTGAAGCTTTCTTT.

J is TRBJ1-2 and V is TRBV28; no clear D. Trimming cost V 1 base and J 4 bases, with 10 bases left between them. There are 14 residues in the CDR3. The germline V gene has CDR1 MDHEN and CDR2 SYDVKM. The CDR3 DNA sequence: TGTGCCAGCAGTTTATTGAGCCTGCCCTATGGCTACACCTTC. Translating gives CASSLLSLPYGYTF.

The rearrangement joins TRBV5-1 to TRBJ2-1, with 7 bases matching TRBD2. V lost 0 bases, J lost 10 bases, and 10 bases stayed unmatched. Germline assignment: CDR1 SGHRS and CDR2 YFSETQ. CDR3 length: 15 residues. The CDR3 DNA follows: TGCGCCAGCAGCTTGGGGAGCGGGGCCCGGGGCGAGCAGTTCTTC. It specifies CASSLGSGARGEQFF. The variable domain in full, with the rest retrieved from reference TRBV5-1 and TRBJ2-1, is KAGVTQTPRYLIKTRGQQVTLSCSPISGHRSVSWYQQTPGQGLQFLFEYFSETQRNKGNFPGRFSGRQFSNSRSEMNVSTLELGDSALYLCASSLGSGARGEQFFGPGTRLTVL.

The CDR3 region is CSVEDRYTIYF. CDR3 DNA sequence: TGCAGCGTTGAAGATCGGTACACCATATATTTT. The V and J genes are TRBV29-1 and TRBJ1-3, with D uncertain. CDR1 and CDR2 from the germline V gene are SQVTM and ANQGSEA. The CDR3 extends over 11 amino acids. Trimming pared 0 bases from V and 8 bases from J, leaving 5 bases between. The full variable domain, rest sourced from reference TRBV29-1 and TRBJ1-3, is SAVISQKPSRDICQRGTSLTIQCQVDSQVTMMFWYRQQPGQSLTLIATANQGSEATYESGFVIDKFPISRPNLTFSTLTVSNMSPEDSSIYLCSVEDRYTIYFGEGSWLTVV.

The chain uses TRBV6-4 and TRBJ2-1; D call uncertain. The germline gives CDR1 MRHNA, CDR2 SNTAGT. This CDR3 is 15 amino acids long. Trimming left V 4 bases short and J 0 bases short, with 10 bases between. The CDR3 sequence is CASSATDSSYNEQFF. The CDR3 DNA reads as TGTGCCAGCAGTGCGACGGATAGCTCCTACAATGAGCAGTTCTTC.